These 18 T cell receptor beta chains were sequenced from one sample in a study of response to subunit inactivated influenza vaccine. Each CDR3 protein gets one entry after TCRdb re-called the RT-PCR reads with MiXCR. This sample carries some 640,000 distinct CDR3 sequences, roughly 14% of them seen once, and the ten largest clones take 6.5% to 8.5%. This specimen was PBMCs from blood, taken around 14 days before vaccination. Receptors were obtained from a man between 45 and 60 years old who received an inactivated influenza vaccine.

This clonotype was picked up a small number of times. The genes are TRBV30 and TRBJ2-3; no definite D call. Germline V lookup: CDR1 GTSNPN, CDR2 SVGIG (reference sequence). The germline V and J ends were trimmed by 5 bases and 5 bases, with 11 bases remaining between them. The CDR3 covers 12 residues. In DNA form, the CDR3 reads TGTGCCTGGGGTACCGAGAGAGATACGCAGTATTTT. This encodes CAWGTERDTQYF.

The CDR3 here is CASSIVAGELFF. For the CDR3, the DNA is TGTGCCAGTAGTATTGTGGCCGGGGAGCTGTTTTTT. The chain links TRBV19 to TRBJ2-2; D remains ambiguous. There are 12 residues in the CDR3. The germline CDR1 and CDR2 sequences are LNHDA and SQIVND (reference sequence). The V gene lost 3 bases and the J gene lost 6 bases, with 5 bases spanning the gap.

This chain joins TRBV6-1 and TRBJ2-5; D unresolved. Germline CDR1 is MNHNS and CDR2 is SASEGT. The length of the CDR3 is 14 residues. V gave up 7 bases and J gave up 1 base, with 13 bases separating them. This chain's CDR3 is CASTRLWSQETQYF. As DNA, the CDR3 is TGTGCCAGCACTCGCCTATGGAGCCAAGAGACCCAGTACTTC.

Only a few counts were recorded for this clonotype. The genes are TRBV27 and TRBJ2-1, with a weak D call TRBD2 (5 bases). Germline V gene lookup returns CDR1 MNHEY and CDR2 SMNVEV (reference sequence). V was cut by 8 bases and J by 6 bases, with 17 bases left in between. CDR3 length: 14 amino acids. The CDR3 nucleotides read TGTGCCAGCGGTCTTACGGGGTTAGGCAATGAGCAGTTCTTC. It codes for CASGLTGLGNEQFF.

The V and J genes are TRBV20-1 and TRBJ1-2; D might be TRBD1 (6 bases). V was shortened by 1 base and J by 4 bases, with 13 bases between the two germline ends. Germline CDR1 DFQATT, CDR2 SNEGSKA (reference sequence). The CDR3 runs to 14 residues. The CDR3 DNA reads TGCAGTGCTAGAGCCCCTGGCAGGGGCTATGGCTACACCTTC. This translates into CSARAPGRGYGYTF.

This clonotype was detected a few times. CDR3 sequence: CAWSVGGGPYNEQFF. The CDR3 region has the DNA TGTGCCTGGAGTGTCGGTGGCGGGCCCTACAATGAGCAGTTCTTC. V and J are TRBV30 and TRBJ2-1; weak D call: TRBD2 (5 bases). In germline, CDR1 is GTSNPN, CDR2 SVGIG (reference sequence). V was pared by 0 bases and J by 2 bases, with 11 bases between. The CDR3 has 15 residues.

This clonotype was detected a few times. This chain connects TRBV30 to TRBJ2-7, with 7 bases identical to TRBD1. Trimming cost V 3 bases and J 1 base; bases outside gene matches: 6. The CDR3 has 14 residues. CDR1 is GTSNPN, CDR2 SVGIG, per germline (reference sequence). CDR3 in amino acids: CAWRRDRESYEQYF. CDR3 sequence (DNA): TGTGCCTGGAGAAGGGACAGAGAATCCTACGAGCAGTACTTC.

The rearrangement links TRBV24-1 to TRBJ2-3; 10 positions match TRBD1. J was trimmed by 3 bases and V by 4 bases; bases with no gene match: 9. Germline CDR1 KGHDR, CDR2 SFDVKD. The CDR3 runs 17 residues. In DNA, the CDR3 is TGTGCCACCAGTGACTCCGACGACAGGGGGCTGACAGATACGCAGTATTTT. Translation: CATSDSDDRGLTDTQYF.

The V call is TRBV10-3, the J call TRBJ2-7, with D tentatively TRBD2 (5 bases). The CDR3 consists of 13 residues. V gave up 3 bases and J gave up 0 bases, with 6 bases separating them. Germline loops: CDR1 ENHRY, CDR2 SYGVKD. DNA for the CDR3: TGTGCCATCAGTGAAGGGAGCTCCTACGAGCAGTACTTC. This encodes CAISEGSSYEQYF.

This clonotype has more than one count but fewer than ten. This chain uses TRBV14 with TRBJ2-7; D ambiguous. Germline assignment: CDR1 SGHDN and CDR2 FVKESK. Between the trimmed V and J ends, which lost 1 base and 3 bases, there was a span of 7 bases. This CDR3 spans 13 amino acids. The CDR3 protein is CASSQANNYEQYF. In DNA form, the CDR3 reads TGTGCCAGCAGCCAAGCCAACAACTACGAGCAGTACTTC. Filled out from reference TRBV14 and TRBJ2-7, the complete variable domain reads EAGVTQFPSHSVIEKGQTVTLRCDPISGHDNLYWYRRVMGKEIKFLLHFVKESKQDESGMPNNRFLAERTGGTYSTLKVQPAELEDSGVYFCASSQANNYEQYFGPGTRLTVT.

Here the CDR3 DNA reads TGTGCCAGCTCACACCTAAACAGGGGGTATTCCACTGAAGCTTTCTTT. Translating it yields CASSHLNRGYSTEAFF. The chain uses TRBV18 and TRBJ1-1, with 8 bases aligning to TRBD1. Germline V gene lookup returns CDR1 KGHSH and CDR2 LQKENI. J was trimmed by 4 bases and V by 4 bases; bases with no gene match: 11. The CDR3 is 16 amino acids.

The chain has TRBV28 and TRBJ2-1; 7 nucleotides align to TRBD2. Trimming at V came to 3 bases and at J to 7 bases, leaving 9 bases not matched to a gene. Germline V gene lookup returns CDR1 MDHEN and CDR2 SYDVKM. This CDR3 is 15 amino acids long. As DNA, the CDR3 is TGTGCCAGCAGTTTGGGTGGGAGGGTGTTAAATGAGCAGTTCTTC. Protein sequence: CASSLGGRVLNEQFF.

At least ten counts were recorded for this clonotype. The chain is built from TRBV7-2 and TRBJ2-1; possibly TRBD1 or TRBD2 for D (6 bases each). The CDR3 consists of 15 residues. Germline CDR1 is SGHTA and CDR2 is FQGNSA. V lost 5 bases to trimming and J lost 5 bases, with 16 bases between them. This chain's CDR3 is CASSPLIGGHNEQFF. The CDR3 nucleotides read TGTGCCAGCAGCCCCCTAATTGGGGGGCACAATGAGCAGTTCTTC.

This clonotype was counted at least ten times. CDR3 in amino acids: CASSLGTLYNEQFF. Written as DNA, the CDR3 is TGTGCCAGCAGTCTAGGGACTTTATACAATGAGCAGTTCTTC. This sequence joins TRBV12-3 or TRBV12-4 and TRBJ2-1, with a weak D call TRBD2 (6 bases). V gave up 5 bases and J gave up 4 bases, with 12 bases separating them. The length of the CDR3 is 14 residues.

The V call is TRBV10-3, the J call TRBJ2-7; a weak D match, TRBD1 (6 bases). The germline V and J ends were trimmed by 0 bases and 4 bases, with 16 bases remaining between them. The CDR3 runs to 16 residues. Germline CDR1 is ENHRY and CDR2 is SYGVKD. The CDR3 loop is CAISESIERQVYEQYF. CDR3 nucleotides: TGTGCCATCAGTGAGTCGATCGAGCGACAGGTTTACGAGCAGTACTTC.

This chain connects TRBV29-1 to TRBJ2-7, with TRBD1 matching over 7 bases. V shed 5 bases and J 6 bases; nucleotides not matched to a gene: 19. The germline gives CDR1 SQVTM, CDR2 ANQGSEA. CDR3 length: 16 residues. The CDR3 spells CSVLLLGGQAFSEQYF. The CDR3 DNA sequence: TGCAGCGTTCTACTTCTCGGAGGACAGGCCTTTTCCGAGCAGTACTTC.

The rearrangement links TRBV5-6 to TRBJ1-4, with a tentative D call TRBD1 (6 bases). V gave up 2 bases and J gave up 6 bases, with 14 bases separating them. Germline CDR1 and CDR2: SGHDT and YYEEEE. This CDR3 is built from 15 residues. The CDR3 sequence: CASSFPSQGDEKLFF. In DNA form, the CDR3 reads TGTGCCAGCAGCTTCCCCTCACAGGGAGATGAAAAACTGTTTTTT.

The CDR3 sequence: CASSEAGAGGRSYEQYF. DNA of the CDR3: TGTGCCAGCAGTGAAGCTGGAGCGGGGGGGCGATCCTACGAGCAGTACTTC. The chain joins TRBV2 to TRBJ2-7; 10 nucleotides align to TRBD2. The CDR3 is made up of 17 amino acids. V lost 0 bases to trimming and J lost 1 base; unmatched junction nucleotides: 6. Germline CDR1 is SNHLY and CDR2 is FYNNEI.